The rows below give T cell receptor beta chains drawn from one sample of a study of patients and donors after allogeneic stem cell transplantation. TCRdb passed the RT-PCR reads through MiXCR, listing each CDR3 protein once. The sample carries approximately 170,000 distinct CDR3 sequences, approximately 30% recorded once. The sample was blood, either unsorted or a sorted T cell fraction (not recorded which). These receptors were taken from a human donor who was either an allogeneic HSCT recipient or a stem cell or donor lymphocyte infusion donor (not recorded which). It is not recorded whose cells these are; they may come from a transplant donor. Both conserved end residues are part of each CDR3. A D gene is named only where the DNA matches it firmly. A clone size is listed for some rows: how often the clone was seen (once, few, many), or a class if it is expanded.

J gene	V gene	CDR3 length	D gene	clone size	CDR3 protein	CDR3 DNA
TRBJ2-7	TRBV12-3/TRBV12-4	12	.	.	CASSRPAAGQYF	TGTGCCAGCAGTCGGCCGGCCGCCGGGCAGTACTTC
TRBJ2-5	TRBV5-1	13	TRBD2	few	CASRAGSGETQYF	TGCGCCAGCAGAGCGGGATCGGGAGAGACCCAGTACTTC
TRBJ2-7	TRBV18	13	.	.	CATDSRESYEQYF	TGTGCCACCGACTCCCGCGAATCCTACGAGCAGTACTTC
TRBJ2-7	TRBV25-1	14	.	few	CASSEYEAYHEQYF	TGTGCCAGCAGTGAATATGAGGCCTACCACGAGCAGTACTTC
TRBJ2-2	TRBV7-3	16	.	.	CASSLSGLEVAGELFF	TGTGCCAGCAGCTTATCGGGGCTGGAAGTGGCCGGGGAGCTGTTTTTT
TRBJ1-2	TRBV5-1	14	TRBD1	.	CASSKGQGKDGYTF	TGCGCCAGCAGCAAGGGACAGGGCAAGGATGGCTACACCTTC
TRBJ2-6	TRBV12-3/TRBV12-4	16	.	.	CASSLEGVSGANVLTF	TGTGCCAGCAGTTTAGAAGGGGTCTCTGGGGCCAACGTCCTGACTTTC
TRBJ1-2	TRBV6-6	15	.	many	CASTPGWTADYGYTF	TGTGCCAGCACCCCGGGATGGACAGCCGACTATGGCTACACCTTC
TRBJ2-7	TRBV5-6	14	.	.	CASSLNPASGEQYF	TGTGCCAGCAGCTTAAATCCTGCGAGCGGTGAGCAGTACTTC
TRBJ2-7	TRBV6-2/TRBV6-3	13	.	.	CASRPPALYEQYF	TGTGCCAGCAGACCCCCCGCCCTATACGAGCAGTACTTC
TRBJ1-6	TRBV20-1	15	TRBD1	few	CSARGTGFFNSPLHF	TGCAGTGCTAGGGGGACAGGGTTTTTCAACTCACCCCTCCACTTT
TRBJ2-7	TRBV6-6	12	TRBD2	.	CASEAGRREQYF	TGTGCCAGCGAAGCGGGACGGAGGGAGCAGTACTTC
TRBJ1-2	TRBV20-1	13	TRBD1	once	CSTRTGANYGYTF	TGCAGCACCAGGACAGGGGCTAACTATGGCTACACCTTC
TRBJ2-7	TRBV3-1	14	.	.	CASSQGQPNYEQYF	TGTGCCAGCAGCCAAGGGCAGCCCAACTACGAGCAGTACTTC
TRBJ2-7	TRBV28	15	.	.	CASSSPTAEGDEQYF	TGTGCCAGCAGTTCCCCGACGGCCGAGGGGGACGAGCAGTACTTC
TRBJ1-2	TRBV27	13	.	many	CASSAGGNYGYTF	TGTGCCAGCAGTGCGGGGGGAAACTATGGCTACACCTTC